This entry lists 5 T cell receptor beta chains sequenced from one sample in a study of identical twins. TCRdb analysed the 5' RACE reads with MiXCR anew, one entry per CDR3 protein. The data show 690,000 or so distinct CDR3 sequences, 8.6% seen once. The same data also went into a second study, on yellow fever vaccine responses in identical twins.

The sequenced sample consisted of PBMCs. All receptors derive from a woman under 30 in good health.

V is TRBV9 and J is TRBJ2-3; TRBD2 agrees at 7 bases. CDR3 length: 15 amino acids. J gave up 2 bases and V 4 bases, and 7 bases lay outside the gene matches. Germline V gene sequence: CDR1 SGDLS, CDR2 YYNGEE. The chain's CDR3 is CASSTGTTDTDTQYF. The DNA of the CDR3 is TGTGCCAGCAGCACTGGGACTACCGACACAGATACGCAGTATTTT.

This clonotype was seen at least ten times. The genes are TRBV12-3 or TRBV12-4 and TRBJ2-7, with 7 positions matching TRBD1. V trimming: 6 bases; J trimming: 6 bases; junction bases outside the gene matches: 5. The CDR3 sequence is 12 residues long. The CDR3 nucleotides read TGTGCCAGCAGAGTAACAGGGGCCGAGCAGTACTTC. Amino acids: CASRVTGAEQYF.

The table lists this clonotype with many counts. The chain carries TRBV7-2 and TRBJ1-2; TRBD1 agrees at 7 bases. Looked up from germline, CDR1 is SGHTA and CDR2 is FQGNSA. Trimming removed 0 bases from V and 3 bases from J; junction bases left unmatched: 1. The CDR3 length is 14 residues. The CDR3, as DNA: TGTGCCAGCAGCTTAGCTCAGGGGGACTATGGCTACACCTTC. This gives the protein CASSLAQGDYGYTF.

CDR3 DNA: TGTGCCAGCAGCACGACAGGGAACGGAAACACCATATATTTT. Translation gives CASSTTGNGNTIYF. J is TRBJ1-3 and V is TRBV7-2; 7 bases line up with TRBD1. With 5 bases clipped from V and 4 bases from J, the junction kept 5 bases outside the gene matches. Germline lookup yields CDR1 SGHTA and CDR2 FQGNSA. The CDR3 is 14 amino acids.

This clonotype has a handful of counts. The rearrangement joins TRBV11-1 to TRBJ2-1, with 8 positions matching TRBD1. After removal of 2 bases from V and 6 bases from J, the junction contained 15 bases not matched to a gene. From germline, CDR1 is SGHAT and CDR2 FQDESV (reference sequence). The CDR3 spans 18 residues. DNA of the CDR3: TGTGCCAGCAGCTTAAGGTTTTCCGCAGGGGGCCCTGGCAATGAGCAGTTCTTC. Amino acids: CASSLRFSAGGPGNEQFF.